This entry concerns a single T cell receptor (beta chain). Authors' processing steps: Amplified reference gene primers provided the basis for estimating nucleated cell counts. The protocol was immunoSEQ multiplex PCR, while the TCRdb copy is restricted to in-frame clones and leaves out a portion. Clone size and V and J calls were adopted from that table, with D and trimming inferred from the DNA. The sample lists nearly 100,000 clones, around nine tenths seen once, with about 1.7% in the top ten. Germline V gene data show CDR1 as SGHTA and CDR2 as FQGNSA. V trimming: 3 bases; J trimming: 7 bases; junction bases outside the gene matches: 4. CDR3 size: 14 residues. This record belongs to a study of blood T cell repertoires in COVID-19. Turning to the study itself: Collection of acute and convalescent COVID-19 samples took place in the United States, Italy and Spain. Sources were T cells, B-cell-depleted T cells, or PBMCs; the material itself was cDNA or gDNA.

The receptor was isolated from a man older than 75 with acute or convalescent COVID-19. What was sequenced was peripheral blood. This chain links TRBV7-2 with TRBJ1-5; 9 bases fit TRBD1. CDR3 in amino acids: CASSFTGGGQPQHF. CDR3 nucleotides: TGTGCCAGCAGCTTTACAGGGGGCGGGCAGCCCCAGCATTTT.